Following are 16 T cell receptor beta chains from one sample sequenced in a study of T cells in Graves' hyperthyroidism and ophthalmopathy. Amplified regions were TCR beta CDR3 sequences from RNA transcripts. The study used the HTBI primer set for a first-round RT-PCR of the TCR CDR3. One entry per CDR3 protein, called by TCRdb with MiXCR from the multiplex PCR reads. This table has about 290,000 distinct CDR3 sequences, nearly 15% appearing once. The specimen was blood. These receptors came from a woman aged 45-60 years with Graves' hyperthyroidism that later progressed to Graves' ophthalmopathy.

This clonotype has a count of ten or more. This chain uses TRBV6-2 or TRBV6-3 with TRBJ2-7; D call uncertain. There are 11 residues in the CDR3. V lost 7 bases to trimming and J lost 4 bases, with 8 bases between them. From germline, CDR1 is MNHEY and CDR2 SVGEGT. The CDR3 DNA reads as TGTGCCAGCACGTTGGGGTACGAGCAGTACTTC. It codes for CASTLGYEQYF.

This clonotype occurred many times. This chain connects TRBV6-1 to TRBJ2-2, with 8 bases fitting TRBD1. Germline V CDR1 and CDR2: MNHNS, SASEGT. Trimming took 3 bases from V and 4 from J; bases not matched to a gene: 7. The CDR3 has 16 amino acids. CDR3 DNA sequence: TGTGCCAGCAGTGACCCCGGACAGGGTGGCACCGGGGAGCTGTTTTTT. It encodes CASSDPGQGGTGELFF.

This clonotype was seen many times. The chain carries TRBV10-3 and TRBJ1-2; TRBD1 matches 8 bases. The V gene end was trimmed by 0 bases and the J gene end by 8 bases; junction bases not matched to a gene: 11. The CDR3 extends over 16 amino acids. Germline V gene data show CDR1 as ENHRY and CDR2 as SYGVKD. In DNA, the CDR3 is TGTGCCATCAGTGAGTCACAAGGGACAGGAGTTGGGGGCTACACCTTC. As protein: CAISESQGTGVGGYTF.

V usage is TRBV20-1 and J usage is TRBJ1-1, with 8 bases that match TRBD1. This CDR3 has 15 residues. From germline, CDR1 is DFQATT and CDR2 SNEGSKA (reference sequence). J gave up 2 bases and V 0 bases, and 5 bases lay outside the gene matches. CDR3 sequence (DNA): TGCAGTGCTAGAGACTACAGGGGGAGTAACACTGAAGCTTTCTTT. Translating gives CSARDYRGSNTEAFF.

This clonotype has just a few counts. The chain is built from TRBV28 and TRBJ1-5; D uncertain. CDR1 and CDR2 (germline): MDHEN, SYDVKM. The CDR3 is 15 amino acids. Trimming stripped 3 bases from V and 4 bases from J, with 13 bases between. CDR3 sequence: CASSFLDNSNQPQHF. The CDR3 DNA reads TGTGCCAGCAGTTTTCTTGACAACTCAAATCAGCCCCAGCATTTT. The variable domain in full, with the rest retrieved from reference TRBV28 and TRBJ1-5, is DVKVTQSSRYLVKRTGEKVFLECVQDMDHENMFWYRQDPGLGLRLIYFSYDVKMKEKGDIPEGYSVSREKKERFSLILESASTNQTSMYLCASSFLDNSNQPQHFGDGTRLSIL.

This clonotype was seen ten or more times. The gene calls are TRBV2 and TRBJ2-6; D possibly corresponds to TRBD1 (5 bases). Germline values: CDR1 SNHLY, CDR2 FYNNEI. The CDR3 totals 14 residues. Trimming pared 9 bases from V and 0 bases from J, leaving 9 bases between. CDR3 protein: CARTDSSGANVLTF. DNA of the CDR3: TGTGCCAGGACAGATTCCTCTGGGGCCAACGTCCTGACTTTC.

This clonotype showed up many times. This rearrangement joins TRBV20-1 to TRBJ2-7; TRBD1 or TRBD2 may be the D gene (6 bases each). CDR3 length: 15 amino acids. Trimming removed 6 bases from V and 5 bases from J, with 23 bases in between. The germline gives CDR1 DFQATT, CDR2 SNEGSKA (reference sequence). The CDR3 loop reads CSAKEGGGPSHEQYF. In DNA, the CDR3 is TGCAGTGCCAAAGAGGGGGGAGGACCAAGCCACGAGCAGTACTTC.

Details on this clonotype: The junction does not match germline at one end; this may be a read error. The rearrangement joins TRBV7-2 to TRBJ1-1, with 10 bases matching TRBD1. This CDR3 region has 14 residues. Germline V CDR1 and CDR2: SGHTA, FQGNSA. The CDR3 protein is CASTSGQGNSEAFF. The CDR3 DNA reads TGTGCCAGCACCTCGGGACAGGGGAACTCTGAAGCTTTCTTT.

This clonotype was counted only a few times. This may be a read error: a much more frequent sequence differs by one nucleotide. V usage is TRBV11-1 and J usage is TRBJ2-3; 11 nucleotides match TRBD2. This CDR3 is built from 16 residues. CDR1 is SGHAT, CDR2 FQDESV, per germline (reference sequence). The V segment lost 5 bases and the J segment 3 bases; nucleotides outside the gene matches: 7. The CDR3: CASSGRASGRTDTQYF. The DNA for the CDR3 is TGTGCCAGCAGCGGGCGGGCTAGCGGGAGGACAGATACGCAGTATTTT.

This chain links TRBV9 with TRBJ2-7; D remains ambiguous. The CDR3 runs 14 residues. The germline V gene encodes CDR1 SGDLS and CDR2 YYNGEE. Trimming removed 0 bases from V and 0 bases from J, with 7 bases in between. The CDR3 DNA follows: TGTGCCAGCAGCGTAGAGTTGAGCTCCTACGAGCAGTACTTC. Translated, it gives CASSVELSSYEQYF.

This clonotype was counted ten times or more. The rearrangement joins TRBV12-3 or TRBV12-4 to TRBJ2-1; 8 bases fit TRBD1. The CDR3 is 14 amino acids. V lost 6 bases to trimming and J lost 5 bases; unmatched junction nucleotides: 6. The CDR3: CASSPDRVNNEQFF. The CDR3 nucleotides are TGTGCCAGCAGCCCGGACAGGGTTAACAATGAGCAGTTCTTC.

This clonotype has at least ten counts. This chain joins TRBV3-1 and TRBJ2-3; D is perhaps TRBD2 (5 bases). Germline assignment: CDR1 LGHDT and CDR2 YNNKEL (reference sequence). V was shortened by 2 bases and J by 5 bases, with 14 bases between the two germline ends. CDR3 size: 15 residues. The CDR3: CASSQSGTPVDTQYF. The CDR3 DNA follows: TGTGCCAGCAGCCAAAGCGGCACTCCAGTAGATACGCAGTATTTT.

This clonotype was detected only a few times. The rearrangement uses TRBV29-1 and TRBJ1-1; possible D gene TRBD1, 6 bases. V lost 7 bases to trimming and J lost 0 bases, with 21 bases between them. Germline V gives CDR1 SQVTM, CDR2 ANQGSEA. The CDR3 length is 16 residues. The CDR3 protein is CSASRGRRALNTEAFF. In nucleotides, the CDR3 is TGCAGCGCCTCACGGGGGCGGCGCGCGTTGAACACTGAAGCTTTCTTT. Looking up the rest from reference TRBV29-1 and TRBJ1-1 gives the full variable domain: SAVISQKPSRDICQRGTSLTIQCQVDSQVTMMFWYRQQPGQSLTLIATANQGSEATYESGFVIDKFPISRPNLTFSTLTVSNMSPEDSSIYLCSASRGRRALNTEAFFGQGTRLTVV.

This clonotype was recorded many times. The CDR3 protein is CASSGGQGAGDTQYF. The CDR3 DNA sequence: TGCGCCAGCAGCGGAGGACAGGGGGCTGGAGATACGCAGTATTTT. The chain links TRBV5-1 to TRBJ2-3; 11 bases fit TRBD1. J was trimmed by 5 bases and V by 4 bases; bases with no gene match: 6. The CDR3 spans 15 residues. Germline V CDR1 and CDR2: SGHRS, YFSETQ.

The table lists this clonotype with many counts. V gene TRBV6-1 combines with J gene TRBJ1-3; D not resolved. The germline V gene has CDR1 MNHNS and CDR2 SASEGT. The CDR3 loop spans 13 amino acids. The V end was cut by 4 bases, the J end by 7 bases, with 11 bases between. CDR3: CASSAGPLNTIYF. The CDR3 DNA reads TGTGCCAGCAGTGCCGGCCCTCTGAACACCATATATTTT.

This clonotype was observed a handful of times. The chain combines TRBV10-3 with TRBJ2-7; 9 bases line up with TRBD2. The V segment lost 5 bases and the J segment 2 bases; nucleotides outside the gene matches: 4. The germline gives CDR1 ENHRY, CDR2 SYGVKD. This CDR3 is 14 amino acids long. The CDR3 DNA sequence: TGTGCCATCAGTCTTAGCGGGAGCACCTACGAGCAGTACTTC. The encoded protein is CAISLSGSTYEQYF.